These T cell receptor beta chains were read from a single sample in a study of cytomegalovirus exposure and HLA in healthy donors. Sequenced by immunoSEQ multiplex PCR; TCRdb stores in-frame clones only, minus some. The sample contains fewer than 110,000 clones, 65% to 85% of which appear only once. Sequencing was performed on PBMCs. The receptors come from a man aged 30 to 39 in good health and CMV-seronegative. Each CDR3 is given with its conserved first and last residue. The D gene is left open where the match is weak. A row's size may be missing; if present it is once, few, many or a size class.

clone_size: .; v_call: TRBV6-5; d_call: .; j_call: TRBJ1-1; cdr3_aa: CASGADREAFF; cdr3_nt: TGTGCCTCAGGGGCCGACAGGGAAGCTTTCTTT
clone_size: once; v_call: TRBV10-3; d_call: TRBD2; j_call: TRBJ2-1; cdr3_aa: CAISGLGETNEQFF; cdr3_nt: TGTGCCATCAGCGGACTAGGAGAAACCAATGAGCAGTTCTTC
clone_size: .; v_call: TRBV4-2; d_call: TRBD2; j_call: TRBJ2-7; cdr3_aa: CASSQEASGTPFYEQYF; cdr3_nt: TGTGCCAGCAGCCAAGAGGCTAGCGGGACTCCTTTTTACGAGCAGTACTTC
clone_size: .; v_call: TRBV4-1; d_call: .; j_call: TRBJ2-7; cdr3_aa: CASSQDRVYEQYF; cdr3_nt: TGCGCCAGCAGCCAAGATCGCGTCTACGAGCAGTACTTC
clone_size: once; v_call: TRBV5-1; d_call: TRBD2; j_call: TRBJ2-4; cdr3_aa: CASSLAGRVAKNIQYF; cdr3_nt: TGCGCCAGCAGCTTGGCTGGGAGGGTAGCCAAAAACATTCAGTACTTC
clone_size: .; v_call: TRBV2; d_call: .; j_call: TRBJ1-2; cdr3_aa: CASTLLGGNYGYTF; cdr3_nt: TGTGCCAGCACCCTGCTGGGAGGGAACTATGGCTACACCTTC
clone_size: .; v_call: TRBV7-9; d_call: TRBD1; j_call: TRBJ1-5; cdr3_aa: CASSSGTGVQPQHF; cdr3_nt: TGTGCCAGCAGCTCAGGGACAGGGGTACAGCCCCAGCATTTT
clone_size: once; v_call: TRBV7-9; d_call: TRBD2; j_call: TRBJ2-5; cdr3_aa: CASSVAGPEGETQYF; cdr3_nt: TGTGCCAGCTCGGTAGCGGGGCCCGAGGGAGAGACCCAGTACTTC
clone_size: .; v_call: TRBV6-1; d_call: TRBD1; j_call: TRBJ2-1; cdr3_aa: CASSEGDRAGHEQFF; cdr3_nt: TGTGCCAGCAGTGAAGGGGACAGGGCTGGCCATGAGCAGTTCTTC
clone_size: .; v_call: TRBV7-9; d_call: .; j_call: TRBJ1-2; cdr3_aa: CASSLRDTTNYGYTF; cdr3_nt: TGTGCCAGCAGCCTCCGGGACACAACTAACTATGGCTACACCTTC
clone_size: .; v_call: TRBV6-1; d_call: TRBD2; j_call: TRBJ2-1; cdr3_aa: CASSEGGRGPYNEQFF; cdr3_nt: TGTGCCAGCAGTGAAGGCGGGAGGGGACCCTACAATGAGCAGTTCTTC
clone_size: .; v_call: TRBV10-1; d_call: TRBD1; j_call: TRBJ1-6; cdr3_aa: CASRSDRRDSPLHF; cdr3_nt: TGCGCCAGCAGGTCGGACAGGAGGGATTCACCCCTCCACTTT
clone_size: .; v_call: TRBV25-1; d_call: .; j_call: TRBJ1-2; cdr3_aa: CASSEYVNYGYTF; cdr3_nt: TGTGCCAGCAGTGAATACGTGAACTATGGCTACACCTTC
clone_size: few; v_call: TRBV6-6; d_call: .; j_call: TRBJ2-7; cdr3_aa: CASSYDHSGSYEQYF; cdr3_nt: TGTGCCAGCAGTTACGACCACTCAGGGTCCTACGAGCAGTACTTC
clone_size: .; v_call: TRBV16; d_call: TRBD1; j_call: TRBJ2-7; cdr3_aa: CASSQSYGTAIYEQYF; cdr3_nt: TGTGCCAGCAGCCAATCGTATGGGACAGCGATCTACGAGCAGTACTTC
clone_size: few; v_call: TRBV15; d_call: .; j_call: TRBJ2-7; cdr3_aa: CATSRDVGHGYEQYF; cdr3_nt: TGTGCCACCAGCAGAGATGTGGGACACGGCTACGAGCAGTACTTC
clone_size: .; v_call: TRBV5-4; d_call: .; j_call: TRBJ2-5; cdr3_aa: CASSLSPTQETQYF; cdr3_nt: TGTGCCAGCAGCTTGTCCCCCACACAAGAGACCCAGTACTTC
clone_size: .; v_call: TRBV14; d_call: TRBD1; j_call: TRBJ2-1; cdr3_aa: CASSPLAGTGAVEQFF; cdr3_nt: TGTGCCAGCAGCCCCCTAGCCGGGACAGGGGCCGTCGAGCAGTTCTTC
clone_size: .; v_call: TRBV6-1; d_call: TRBD1; j_call: TRBJ1-3; cdr3_aa: CASGSGGNGNTIYF; cdr3_nt: TGTGCCAGCGGCTCAGGGGGGAATGGAAACACCATATATTTT
clone_size: .; v_call: TRBV6-5; d_call: .; j_call: TRBJ1-1; cdr3_aa: CASSYSGAPGTEAFF; cdr3_nt: TGTGCCAGCAGTTACTCGGGGGCCCCGGGCACTGAAGCTTTCTTT
clone_size: .; v_call: TRBV7-9; d_call: .; j_call: TRBJ2-2; cdr3_aa: CASSLTTLGGELFF; cdr3_nt: TGTGCCAGCAGCTTGACTACTTTAGGGGGGGAGCTGTTTTTT
clone_size: .; v_call: TRBV20-1; d_call: .; j_call: TRBJ2-7; cdr3_aa: CSARDRGEQYF; cdr3_nt: TGCAGTGCTAGAGATCGGGGGGAGCAGTACTTC
clone_size: .; v_call: TRBV4-2; d_call: TRBD1; j_call: TRBJ1-2; cdr3_aa: CASSQAEGKGTGGSNYGYTF; cdr3_nt: TGTGCCAGCAGCCAAGCCGAGGGCAAGGGGACAGGAGGATCCAACTATGGCTACACCTTC
clone_size: .; v_call: TRBV9; d_call: .; j_call: TRBJ2-7; cdr3_aa: CASSPSWGGGYEQYF; cdr3_nt: TGTGCCAGCAGCCCCTCTTGGGGGGGCGGCTACGAGCAGTACTTC
clone_size: .; v_call: TRBV27; d_call: .; j_call: TRBJ2-7; cdr3_aa: CASSFQRYYEQYF; cdr3_nt: TGTGCCAGCAGTTTCCAGCGGTACTACGAGCAGTACTTC
clone_size: .; v_call: TRBV6-5; d_call: .; j_call: TRBJ2-4; cdr3_aa: CASSYSPVENIQYF; cdr3_nt: TGTGCCAGCAGTTACTCGCCCGTAGAAAACATTCAGTACTTC
clone_size: .; v_call: TRBV6-5; d_call: TRBD2; j_call: TRBJ2-5; cdr3_aa: CASSYSGGGWVTQYF; cdr3_nt: TGTGCCAGCAGTTACTCCGGGGGGGGGTGGGTGACCCAGTACTTC
clone_size: .; v_call: TRBV10-3; d_call: TRBD1; j_call: TRBJ1-1; cdr3_aa: CAITTGSDTEAFF; cdr3_nt: TGTGCCATCACGACAGGGTCGGACACTGAAGCTTTCTTT
clone_size: .; v_call: TRBV15; d_call: TRBD1; j_call: TRBJ2-7; cdr3_aa: CATSSSYRGLVYEQYF; cdr3_nt: TGTGCCACCAGCAGCTCCTACAGGGGGCTTGTCTACGAGCAGTACTTC
clone_size: .; v_call: TRBV7-8; d_call: .; j_call: TRBJ2-7; cdr3_aa: CASGGRQSSYEQYF; cdr3_nt: TGTGCCAGCGGAGGGCGACAGAGCTCCTACGAGCAGTACTTC
clone_size: .; v_call: TRBV4-1; d_call: .; j_call: TRBJ2-4; cdr3_aa: CATRSSPGTKNIQYF; cdr3_nt: TGCGCCACTCGTTCTAGTCCGGGAACCAAAAACATTCAGTACTTC
clone_size: few; v_call: TRBV19; d_call: .; j_call: TRBJ2-1; cdr3_aa: CASDIGGQGGNEQFF; cdr3_nt: TGTGCCAGTGATATCGGGGGCCAGGGGGGCAATGAGCAGTTCTTC
clone_size: .; v_call: TRBV7-2; d_call: TRBD1; j_call: TRBJ1-1; cdr3_aa: CASSSRRGQMNTEAFF; cdr3_nt: TGTGCCAGCAGCTCCCGAAGGGGACAGATGAACACTGAAGCTTTCTTT
clone_size: .; v_call: TRBV30; d_call: .; j_call: TRBJ1-1; cdr3_aa: CAWAGGTEAFF; cdr3_nt: TGTGCCTGGGCGGGGGGGACTGAAGCTTTCTTT
clone_size: .; v_call: TRBV16; d_call: .; j_call: TRBJ1-5; cdr3_aa: CASSRLGSTSPQPQHF; cdr3_nt: TGTGCCAGCAGCCGGCTTGGTTCCACGTCCCCTCAGCCCCAGCATTTT
clone_size: .; v_call: TRBV7-2; d_call: TRBD1; j_call: TRBJ2-7; cdr3_aa: CASSPMPGQTYEQYF; cdr3_nt: TGTGCCAGCAGCCCTATGCCGGGACAGACCTACGAGCAGTACTTC
clone_size: few; v_call: TRBV5-1; d_call: TRBD1; j_call: TRBJ1-4; cdr3_aa: CASSFRTGNEKLFF; cdr3_nt: TGCGCCAGCAGCTTCAGGACAGGGAATGAAAAACTGTTTTTT
clone_size: .; v_call: TRBV28; d_call: .; j_call: TRBJ2-7; cdr3_aa: CASSSGREQYF; cdr3_nt: TGTGCCAGCTCCAGTGGGCGAGAGCAGTACTTC
clone_size: .; v_call: TRBV30; d_call: .; j_call: TRBJ2-6; cdr3_aa: CAWSAGGANVLTF; cdr3_nt: TGTGCCTGGAGTGCAGGGGGGGCCAACGTCCTGACTTTC
clone_size: .; v_call: TRBV11-2; d_call: .; j_call: TRBJ2-1; cdr3_aa: CASSPGLNEQFF; cdr3_nt: TGTGCCAGCAGCCCTGGCTTAAATGAGCAGTTCTTC
clone_size: .; v_call: TRBV6-5; d_call: .; j_call: TRBJ1-2; cdr3_aa: CASSYSLRYGYTF; cdr3_nt: TGTGCCAGCAGTTACTCCCTTCGGTATGGCTACACCTTC
clone_size: .; v_call: TRBV7-3; d_call: .; j_call: TRBJ2-7; cdr3_aa: CASSLGGGTEQYF; cdr3_nt: TGTGCCAGCAGCTTAGGCGGCGGGACCGAGCAGTACTTC
clone_size: .; v_call: TRBV19; d_call: TRBD1; j_call: TRBJ2-7; cdr3_aa: CACGQGQYEQYF; cdr3_nt: TGTGCCTGCGGACAGGGACAATACGAGCAGTACTTC
clone_size: .; v_call: TRBV5-4; d_call: TRBD2; j_call: TRBJ2-7; cdr3_aa: CASSGVPSGGYEQYF; cdr3_nt: TGTGCCAGCAGCGGGGTGCCTAGCGGAGGATATGAGCAGTACTTC
clone_size: .; v_call: TRBV10-2; d_call: .; j_call: TRBJ2-2; cdr3_aa: CASSIRETGELFF; cdr3_nt: TGCGCCAGCAGTATTAGAGAAACCGGGGAGCTGTTTTTT
clone_size: .; v_call: TRBV7-2; d_call: .; j_call: TRBJ2-5; cdr3_aa: CASSPRASDQETQYF; cdr3_nt: TGTGCCAGCAGCCCAAGAGCTAGCGACCAAGAGACCCAGTACTTC
clone_size: .; v_call: TRBV16; d_call: TRBD1; j_call: TRBJ1-1; cdr3_aa: CASSQSPPGGRAEAFF; cdr3_nt: TGTGCCAGCAGCCAATCTCCCCCAGGGGGCAGGGCTGAAGCTTTCTTT